One sample yielded the 11 T cell receptor beta chains listed below, sequenced in a study of T cell changes during pregnancy in multiple sclerosis. Some clones are missing from TCRdb's copy, which holds only in-frame ones; the method was immunoSEQ multiplex PCR. The table lists roughly 52,000 clones, 90% to 95% of them singletons. Sequences were derived from CD8+ T cells from peripheral blood mononuclear cells, sampled in the third trimester of pregnancy. The receptors derive from a female donor with multiple sclerosis, enrolled in a pregnancy study.

Written as DNA, the CDR3 is TGTGCCAGCAGTTCTAGCGGGAGGGTCAATGAGCAGTTCTTC. It yields the protein CASSSSGRVNEQFF. This chain uses TRBV13 with TRBJ2-1, with 12 bases fitting TRBD2. V lost 6 bases to trimming and J lost 6 bases; unmatched junction nucleotides: 3. The CDR3 is made up of 14 amino acids. Germline loops: CDR1 PRHDT, CDR2 FYEKMQ (reference sequence).

This sequence joins TRBV27 and TRBJ2-1; D is perhaps TRBD1 (5 bases). Per the germline V gene, CDR1 is MNHEY and CDR2 is SMNVEV (reference sequence). The V end lost 4 bases, the J end lost 10 bases, and 14 bases lay between the germline ends. The CDR3 totals 13 residues. The CDR3 DNA sequence: TGTGCCAGCAGTTGGCAGGGCCCATGGGAGCAGTTCTTC. Translating gives CASSWQGPWEQFF.

The genes are TRBV27 and TRBJ2-7, with 7 bases aligning to TRBD1. After removal of 6 bases from V and 3 bases from J, the junction contained 5 bases not matched to a gene. Germline loops: CDR1 MNHEY, CDR2 SMNVEV (reference sequence). The CDR3 is 13 amino acids. In DNA, the CDR3 is TGTGCCAGCAGCCGGGGACAGCACTACGAGCAGTACTTC. It specifies CASSRGQHYEQYF.

This sequence joins TRBV4-2 and TRBJ2-7; TRBD2 matches at 8 bases. Germline V gene sequence: CDR1 LGHNA, CDR2 YNFKEQ. V shed 0 bases and J 0 bases; nucleotides not matched to a gene: 4. The CDR3 runs 16 residues. CDR3 coding DNA: TGTGCCAGCAGCCAAGATCCGGGAGGGAGCTCCTACGAGCAGTACTTC. Protein sequence: CASSQDPGGSSYEQYF.

V is TRBV29-1 and J is TRBJ2-3, with 10 positions matching TRBD1. V shed 1 base and J 5 bases; nucleotides not matched to a gene: 9. Germline V gene sequence: CDR1 SQVTM, CDR2 ANQGSEA. The CDR3 totals 16 residues. The CDR3 region has the DNA TGCAGCGTTGAAGGCTCCGGGACAGGGGAGGTAGATACGCAGTATTTT. Protein: CSVEGSGTGEVDTQYF.

The chain has TRBV7-9 and TRBJ2-1; TRBD2 matches at 12 bases. With V trimmed by 0 bases and J by 9 bases, 6 bases remained unmatched. Germline CDR1 and CDR2: SEHNR and FQNEAQ (reference sequence). CDR3 size: 16 residues. CDR3 in amino acids: CASSLARLAGVGEQFF. CDR3 sequence (DNA): TGTGCCAGCAGCTTAGCGCGACTAGCGGGAGTAGGTGAGCAGTTCTTC.

Here the CDR3 reads CASSTANRAGELFF. CDR3 coding DNA: TGTGCCAGTAGTACCGCGAACAGGGCCGGGGAGCTGTTTTTT. V is TRBV19 and J is TRBJ2-2, with D perhaps matching TRBD1 (6 bases). The CDR3 consists of 14 residues. V lost 4 bases, J lost 6 bases, and 12 bases lay in between. Per the germline V gene, CDR1 is LNHDA and CDR2 is SQIVND (reference sequence).

This chain links TRBV19 with TRBJ2-7, with 7 bases aligning to TRBD2. The CDR3 covers 14 residues. Germline values: CDR1 LNHDA, CDR2 SQIVND (reference sequence). J lost 3 bases, V lost 5 bases, and 7 bases had no gene match. The CDR3 loop reads CASSVRAGDYEQYF. The CDR3 region has the DNA TGTGCCAGTAGTGTCCGTGCGGGGGACTACGAGCAGTACTTC.

V usage is TRBV10-2 and J usage is TRBJ2-7, with D possibly being TRBD2 (5 bases). V lost 3 bases and J lost 6, with 15 bases in between. The CDR3 sequence is 14 residues long. CDR1 and CDR2 (germline): WSHSY, SAAADI. The CDR3 is CASSESGRGSEQYF. The CDR3 nucleotides read TGCGCCAGCAGTGAAAGTGGGAGAGGTTCCGAGCAGTACTTC.

The chain links TRBV5-5 to TRBJ2-3, with 11 bases matching TRBD2. The trim removed 1 base at V and 5 bases at J, leaving 3 bases unmatched. Germline V gives CDR1 SGHKS, CDR2 YYEKEE (reference sequence). The CDR3 has 15 residues. CDR3 region: CASSLYGLAGDTQYF. The CDR3 nucleotides read TGTGCCAGCAGCTTGTATGGACTAGCGGGAGATACGCAGTATTTT.

The chain has TRBV4-3 and TRBJ2-6, with D perhaps TRBD1 (7 bases). V was shortened by 3 bases and J by 1 base, with 25 bases between the two germline ends. The CDR3 has 21 amino acids. Germline loops: CDR1 LGHNA, CDR2 YSLEER. CDR3 DNA: TGCGCCAGCAGCCACGGGTGGGGGACAGCGGGTGTGGAGTCTGGGGCCAACGTCCTGACTTTC. Translation: CASSHGWGTAGVESGANVLTF.